This T cell receptor (beta chain) was documented in a study of cytomegalovirus exposure and HLA in healthy donors. Study-wide results and caveats: Common viral pathogens seemed, in a later analysis, to connect with several of the most significant clusters.

Deletions cut 3 bases from V and 8 bases from J, with 13 bases between. The germline V gene encodes CDR1 MDHEN and CDR2 SYDVKM. The CDR3 is 13 amino acids. Turning to this clone: What it binds is unknown.

PCR amplification relied on 60 Vbeta primers (plus 13 Jbeta primers). Authors' methods: Roughly 11 million shared chains were among approximately 87 million unique TCR beta chains counted in a later analysis. Sequencing was performed with immunoSEQ multiplex PCR; in TCRdb, only in-frame clones are kept and a portion is missing. Clone size and the V and J calls come from that table; the DNA yielded D and trimming. The sample records some 130,000 clones, approximately 80% being singletons. Specimen: PBMCs. The clonotype comes from a woman aged 40 to 50 in good health and CMV-seronegative. The chain recombines TRBV28 with TRBJ1-2; tentative D call: TRBD1 (6 bases). CDR3 in DNA: TGTGCCAGCAGTTTTCTCCCAGGGGCCGGCTACACCTTC. It codes for CASSFLPGAGYTF.